This record looks at one TCR beta chain sequence and its context. These data belong to a study of read filtering for tumor transcriptome and immune sequencing. Turning to the study itself: Revised staging placed eight or nine patients in R-ISS I, about 17 in II, six or seven in III.

This CDR3 comprises 17 residues. Trimming pared 4 bases from V and 0 bases from J, leaving 16 bases between. CDR1 is SGHTA, CDR2 FQGNSA, per germline. From 350 to 500 ng of RNA, a library with molecular barcoded alpha/delta and beta/gamma adaptors was made. TCRdb re-derived calls from the reads in MiXCR, one entry per CDR3 protein. Among about 130,000 distinct CDR3 sequences listed, around 13% were seen once. Bone marrow was sampled from every patient at the time of active disease. The receptor was derived from a donor aged 40 or over with multiple myeloma. The sequenced material came from a population of CD138-negative cells sorted from bone marrow. The genes are TRBV7-2 and TRBJ1-3; D is uncertain. In nucleotides, the CDR3 is TGTGCCAGCAGCTCATCATTCGCGGGTAGCTCTGGAAACACCATATATTTT. It codes for CASSSSFAGSSGNTIYF.